This T cell receptor (beta chain) was captured in a study of blood T cell repertoires in COVID-19. Turning to the study itself: Both acute and convalescent COVID-19 samples were obtained from the United States, Italy and Spain. Sample material is recorded as cDNA or gDNA derived from T cells, B-cell-depleted T cells, or PBMCs.

The CDR3 sequence is 17 residues long. J lost 1 base, V lost 3 bases, and 9 bases had no gene match. CDR1 and CDR2 from the germline V gene are SNHLY and FYNNEI. As processed by the authors: Nucleated cell number was recorded as an estimate derived from reference gene primer amplification. The assay was immunoSEQ multiplex PCR, and TCRdb's table has in-frame clones only and misses some. V, J and clone size are taken as reported in that table, and D and trimming were inferred from the DNA itself. The table records about 170,000 clones, around 86% of them present only once. Sequences were obtained from peripheral blood. The chain links TRBV2 to TRBJ1-5, with TRBD1 matching 7 bases. This TCR derives from a man aged 70-80 years with acute or convalescent COVID-19. CDR3 loop: CASSEPRDRASNQPQHF. The CDR3 DNA follows: TGTGCCAGCAGTGAGCCCCGAGACAGGGCGAGCAATCAGCCCCAGCATTTT.